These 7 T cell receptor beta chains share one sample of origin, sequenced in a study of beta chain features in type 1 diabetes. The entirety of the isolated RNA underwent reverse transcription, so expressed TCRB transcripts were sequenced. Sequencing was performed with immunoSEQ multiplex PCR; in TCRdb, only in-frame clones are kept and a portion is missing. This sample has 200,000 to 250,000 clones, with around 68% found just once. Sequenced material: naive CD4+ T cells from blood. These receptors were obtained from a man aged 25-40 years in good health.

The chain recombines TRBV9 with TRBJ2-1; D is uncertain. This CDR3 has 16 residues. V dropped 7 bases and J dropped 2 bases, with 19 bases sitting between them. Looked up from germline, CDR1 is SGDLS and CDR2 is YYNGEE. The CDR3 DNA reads TGTGCCAGCGGGTCTATGAAGCAGTGGCCCTACAATGAGCAGTTCTTC. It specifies CASGSMKQWPYNEQFF.

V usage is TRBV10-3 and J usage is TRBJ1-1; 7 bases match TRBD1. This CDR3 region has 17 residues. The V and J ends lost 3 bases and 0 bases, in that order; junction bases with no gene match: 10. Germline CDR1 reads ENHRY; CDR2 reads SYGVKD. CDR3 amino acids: CAISDPTGFNMNTEAFF. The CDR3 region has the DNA TGTGCCATCAGTGACCCGACAGGGTTCAACATGAACACTGAAGCTTTCTTT.

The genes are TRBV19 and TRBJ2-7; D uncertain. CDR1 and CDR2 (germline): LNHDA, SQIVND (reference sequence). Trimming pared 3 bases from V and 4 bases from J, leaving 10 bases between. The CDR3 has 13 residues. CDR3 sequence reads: CASSISQFYEQYF. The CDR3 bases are TGTGCCAGTAGTATTTCCCAGTTTTACGAGCAGTACTTC.

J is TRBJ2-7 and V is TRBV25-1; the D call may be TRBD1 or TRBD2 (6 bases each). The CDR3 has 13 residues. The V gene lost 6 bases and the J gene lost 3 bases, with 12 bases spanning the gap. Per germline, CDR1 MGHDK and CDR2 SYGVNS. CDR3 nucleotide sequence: TGTGCCAGCAGGAAGGAGGGGGTCTACGAGCAGTACTTC. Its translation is CASRKEGVYEQYF.

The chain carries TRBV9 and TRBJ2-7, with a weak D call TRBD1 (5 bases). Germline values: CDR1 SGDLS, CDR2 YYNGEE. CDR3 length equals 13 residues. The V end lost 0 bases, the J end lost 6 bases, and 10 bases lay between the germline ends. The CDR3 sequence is CASSVEVTGEQYF. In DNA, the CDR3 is TGTGCCAGCAGCGTAGAGGTTACAGGCGAGCAGTACTTC.

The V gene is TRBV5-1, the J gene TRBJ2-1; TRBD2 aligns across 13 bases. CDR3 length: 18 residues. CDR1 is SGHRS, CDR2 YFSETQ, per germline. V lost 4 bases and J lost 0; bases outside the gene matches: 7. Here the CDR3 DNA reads TGCGCCAGCAGCACGGGACTAGCGGGACCTCACTCCTACAATGAGCAGTTCTTC. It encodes CASSTGLAGPHSYNEQFF.

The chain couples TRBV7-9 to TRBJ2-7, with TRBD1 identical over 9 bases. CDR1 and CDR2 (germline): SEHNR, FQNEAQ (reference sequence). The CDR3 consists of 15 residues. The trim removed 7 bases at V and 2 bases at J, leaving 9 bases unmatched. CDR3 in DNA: TGTGCCAGCAACCCAGGACAGGGGTCGCCCTACGAGCAGTACTTC. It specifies CASNPGQGSPYEQYF.